This T cell receptor (beta chain) derives from a study of blood T cell repertoires in COVID-19. Background on the study: The United States, Italy and Spain supplied acute and convalescent COVID-19 samples.

The germline V gene has CDR1 MGHDK and CDR2 SYGVNS. V was clipped by 1 base and J by 5 bases, with 8 bases between them. This CDR3 contains 13 residues. As originally analysed: Estimated nucleated cell counts came from reference gene primer amplification. The repertoire was sequenced with immunoSEQ multiplex PCR; TCRdb's copy has only in-frame clones and lacks some. For V, J and clone size, that table is used; D and trimming come from the DNA. The sample includes tens of thousands of clones, 70% to 90% of them seen just once. This clonotype was sampled from a man in his 70s with acute or convalescent COVID-19. This chain links TRBV25-1 with TRBJ2-5; D not resolved. Sequencing was done on a sample of peripheral blood. The CDR3 DNA is TGTGCCAGCAGTGAATTTTTCGGGGAGACCCAGTACTTC. This gives the protein CASSEFFGETQYF.